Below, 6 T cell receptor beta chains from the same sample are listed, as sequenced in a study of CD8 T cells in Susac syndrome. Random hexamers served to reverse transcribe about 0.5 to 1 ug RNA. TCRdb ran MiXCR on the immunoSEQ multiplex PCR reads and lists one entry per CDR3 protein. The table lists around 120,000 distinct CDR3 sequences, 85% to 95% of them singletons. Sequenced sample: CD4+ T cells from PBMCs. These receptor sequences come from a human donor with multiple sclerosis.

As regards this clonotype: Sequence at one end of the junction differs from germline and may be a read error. DNA for the CDR3: TGTGCCAGCAGTCCGATTGGCGGAGGAGCTCCGAGCTCCTATAATTCACCCCTCTACTTT. It is translated as CASSPIGGGAPSSYNSPLYF. The chain employs TRBV27 and TRBJ1-6; D is uncertain. In germline, CDR1 is MNHEY, CDR2 SMNVEV (reference sequence). This CDR3 is built from 20 residues.

The CDR3 nucleotides are TGTGCCAGCAGCGTACGACAGAGTGAAAAACTGTTTTTT. The encoded protein is CASSVRQSEKLFF. The J gene is TRBJ1-4, the V gene TRBV11-2, with D possibly being TRBD1 (5 bases). Per the germline V gene, CDR1 is SGHAT and CDR2 is FQNNGV. The CDR3 has 13 amino acids. V was shortened by 5 bases and J by 7 bases, with 11 bases between the two germline ends. Complete variable domain (other parts from reference TRBV11-2 and TRBJ1-4): EAGVAQSPRYKIIEKRQSVAFWCNPISGHATLYWYQQILGQGPKLLIQFQNNGVVDDSQLPKDRFSAERLKGVDSTLKIQPAKLEDSAVYLCASSVRQSEKLFFGSGTQLSVL.

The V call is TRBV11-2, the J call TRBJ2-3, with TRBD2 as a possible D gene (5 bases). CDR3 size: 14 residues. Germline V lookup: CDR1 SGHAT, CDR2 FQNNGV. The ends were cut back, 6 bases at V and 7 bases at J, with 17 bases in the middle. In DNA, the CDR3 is TGTGCCAGCAGGGTAGGCGTTCGGGGAAATACGCAGTATTTT. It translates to CASRVGVRGNTQYF. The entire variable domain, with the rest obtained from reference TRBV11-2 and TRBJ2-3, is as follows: EAGVAQSPRYKIIEKRQSVAFWCNPISGHATLYWYQQILGQGPKLLIQFQNNGVVDDSQLPKDRFSAERLKGVDSTLKIQPAKLEDSAVYLCASRVGVRGNTQYFGPGTRLTVL.

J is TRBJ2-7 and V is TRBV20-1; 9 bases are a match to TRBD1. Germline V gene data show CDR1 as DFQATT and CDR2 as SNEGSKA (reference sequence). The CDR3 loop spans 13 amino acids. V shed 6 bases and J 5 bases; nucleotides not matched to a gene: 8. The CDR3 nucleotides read TGCAGTGCCCCACGGGGGACAGGGAACGAGCAGTACTTC. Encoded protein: CSAPRGTGNEQYF.

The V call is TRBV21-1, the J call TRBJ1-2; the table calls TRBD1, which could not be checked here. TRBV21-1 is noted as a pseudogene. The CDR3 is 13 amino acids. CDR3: CASSAPGGCGYTF. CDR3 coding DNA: TGTGCCAGCAGCGCTCCAGGGGGATGTGGCTACACCTTC.

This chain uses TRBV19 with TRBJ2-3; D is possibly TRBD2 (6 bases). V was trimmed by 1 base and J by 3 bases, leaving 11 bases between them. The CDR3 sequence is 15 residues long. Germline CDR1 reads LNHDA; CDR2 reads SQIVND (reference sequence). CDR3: CASSIAAGGTDTQYF. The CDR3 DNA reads TGTGCCAGTAGTATAGCCGCAGGAGGGACAGATACGCAGTATTTT.